These T cell receptor beta chains were read from a single sample in a study of beta chain features in type 1 diabetes. Only in-frame clones appear in the TCRdb table, and some are missing; sequencing was by immunoSEQ multiplex PCR. The sample carries under 350,000 clones, roughly 24% recorded once. Sequencing was performed on naive CD4+ T cells from blood. These receptors were obtained from a woman in her 30s with type 1 diabetes. Both conserved end residues are part of each CDR3. D genes are given only for firm matches. Some rows have no size entry. The others give once, few or many, or a class for an expanded clone.

j_call	d_call	clone_size	v_call	cdr3_aa	cdr3_nt
TRBJ1-5	NA	NA	TRBV7-8	CASSSGEYQPQHF	TGTGCCAGCAGCTCGGGGGAATATCAGCCCCAGCATTTT
TRBJ1-3	NA	few	TRBV18	CASSPRTQIREGRNTIYF	TGTGCCAGCTCACCTAGGACCCAGATCAGGGAAGGAAGAAACACCATATATTTT
TRBJ2-6	NA	NA	TRBV4-1	CASSQTALSGANVLTF	TGCGCCAGCAGCCAAACCGCGCTCTCTGGGGCCAACGTCCTGACTTTC
TRBJ2-6	TRBD2	NA	TRBV28	CASSFPSGRPGANVLTF	TGTGCCAGCAGTTTCCCTAGCGGGAGGCCTGGGGCCAACGTCCTGACTTTC
TRBJ1-2	NA	NA	TRBV20-1	CSAQGGGYTF	TGCAGTGCTCAGGGTGGTGGCTACACCTTC
TRBJ1-2	TRBD1	few	TRBV30	CAWSVQGMGGYTF	TGTGCCTGGAGTGTACAGGGGATGGGCGGCTACACCTTC
TRBJ2-6	TRBD2	few	TRBV28	CASSFGGRAPGANVLTF	TGTGCCAGCAGTTTTGGCGGGAGGGCCCCTGGGGCCAACGTCCTGACTTTC
TRBJ2-3	NA	few	TRBV29-1	CSVAGAGTDTQYF	TGCAGCGTTGCTGGGGCCGGCACAGATACGCAGTATTTT
TRBJ2-1	TRBD2	few	TRBV18	CASSPGLAGNYNEQFF	TGTGCCAGCTCACCAGGGCTAGCGGGTAACTACAATGAGCAGTTCTTC
TRBJ2-5	NA	NA	TRBV15	CATSRVSVVEETQYF	TGTGCCACCAGCAGAGTTAGTGTGGTAGAAGAGACCCAGTACTTC
TRBJ2-1	TRBD2	NA	TRBV29-1	CSVERLAGDLGPLF	TGCAGCGTTGAACGACTAGCGGGAGATTTAGGCCCCCTCTTC
TRBJ1-2	TRBD1	few	TRBV7-3	CASSFGQGNGYTF	TGTGCCAGCAGCTTTGGACAGGGGAATGGCTACACCTTC
TRBJ2-1	TRBD2	NA	TRBV5-1	CASSLGTNSYNEQFF	TGCGCCAGCAGCCTTGGGACTAACTCCTACAATGAGCAGTTCTTC
TRBJ2-5	NA	few	TRBV21-1	CASSKRSGVQETQYF	TGTGCCAGCAGCAAACGGTCCGGGGTCCAAGAGACCCAGTACTTC
TRBJ2-7	TRBD2	few	TRBV7-9	CASSLVVGPASGMYEQYF	TGTGCCAGCAGCTTAGTAGTGGGGCCGGCTAGCGGGATGTACGAGCAGTACTTC
TRBJ2-1	TRBD2	NA	TRBV4-2	CASSQDWASGMPWQFF	TGTGCCAGCAGCCAAGATTGGGCTAGCGGGATGCCCTGGCAGTTCTTC
TRBJ2-7	TRBD2	few	TRBV9	CASSVRLAGGLGEQYF	TGTGCCAGCAGCGTGAGACTAGCGGGAGGGCTCGGCGAGCAGTACTTC
TRBJ2-1	TRBD2	NA	TRBV5-1	CASEDSGSRYNEQFF	TGCGCCAGCGAGGATAGCGGGAGTCGGTACAATGAGCAGTTCTTC
TRBJ2-7	TRBD2	NA	TRBV29-1	CSVGRREGDEQYF	TGCAGCGTTGGTAGGCGGGAGGGCGACGAGCAGTACTTC
TRBJ2-5	NA	few	TRBV7-9	CASSLSPLGETQYF	TGTGCCAGCAGCTTATCGCCCCTCGGAGAGACCCAGTACTTC
TRBJ2-2	NA	NA	TRBV5-1	CASSLATTNTGELFF	TGCGCCAGCAGCTTGGCTACCACGAACACCGGGGAGCTGTTTTTT
TRBJ2-5	NA	few	TRBV30	CAWGLQETQYF	TGTGCCTGGGGACTTCAAGAGACCCAGTACTTC
TRBJ1-6	NA	NA	TRBV7-9	CASSFQGPLHF	TGTGCCAGCAGCTTTCAGGGGCCCCTCCACTTT
TRBJ1-1	NA	NA	TRBV28	CASSLIMGAGDTEAFF	TGTGCCAGCAGTTTAATAATGGGGGCGGGGGACACTGAAGCTTTCTTT
TRBJ2-5	NA	NA	TRBV4-2	CASARTRENWQETQYF	TGTGCCAGCGCCCGGACGAGGGAGAATTGGCAGGAGACCCAGTACTTC
TRBJ2-1	NA	NA	TRBV11-3	CASSSSLYNEQFF	TGTGCCAGCAGCTCTAGCTTATACAATGAGCAGTTCTTC
TRBJ2-3	TRBD2	few	TRBV29-1	CSAGLAYTDTQYF	TGCAGCGCGGGACTAGCGTACACAGATACGCAGTATTTT
TRBJ2-3	TRBD2	NA	TRBV6-5	CASRPRLAEDTQYF	TGTGCCAGCAGGCCTCGACTAGCGGAAGATACGCAGTATTTT
TRBJ2-5	TRBD1	few	TRBV7-7	CASSPRTGIETQYF	TGTGCTAGCAGCCCCAGGACAGGGATTGAGACCCAGTACTTC
TRBJ1-2	NA	NA	TRBV2	CASTQGAYGYTF	TGTGCCAGCACCCAGGGTGCCTATGGCTACACCTTC
TRBJ1-2	TRBD1	NA	TRBV5-1	CASSGQGDLYGYTF	TGCGCCAGCAGCGGACAGGGGGACCTCTATGGCTACACCTTC
TRBJ2-3	NA	NA	TRBV9	CASSASTDTQYF	TGTGCCAGCAGCGCGAGTACAGATACGCAGTATTTT
TRBJ1-1	NA	few	TRBV30	CAWSAYRIGNTEAFF	TGTGCCTGGAGTGCATACAGGATAGGGAACACTGAAGCTTTCTTT
TRBJ2-3	TRBD2	NA	TRBV30	CAWSGSSGMNTQYF	TGTGCCTGGAGTGGGTCTAGCGGGATGAATACGCAGTATTTT
TRBJ2-1	TRBD2	few	TRBV7-3	CASSRTSGSINEQFF	TGTGCCAGCAGCCGGACTAGCGGGAGTATCAATGAGCAGTTCTTC
TRBJ2-6	NA	NA	TRBV11-2	CASSLVGRLSGANVLTF	TGTGCCAGCAGCTTAGTCGGCAGACTCTCTGGGGCCAACGTCCTGACTTTC
TRBJ2-7	TRBD1	NA	TRBV28	CAVDRSDRGHEQYF	TGTGCCGTCGACCGGAGCGACAGGGGGCACGAGCAGTACTTC
TRBJ1-2	TRBD1	few	TRBV27	CASGDRGPSSTYGYTF	TGTGCCAGCGGTGACAGGGGGCCTTCTTCTACTTATGGCTACACCTTC
TRBJ2-3	TRBD1	few	TRBV5-1	CASSLAGTGSSTDTQYF	TGCGCCAGCAGCTTGGCCGGGACAGGGAGCAGCACAGATACGCAGTATTTT
TRBJ2-2	TRBD2	NA	TRBV9	CASRGSRAGGNSGELFF	TGTGCCAGCAGGGGGAGTAGAGCGGGAGGGAACTCCGGGGAGCTGTTTTTT
TRBJ2-7	TRBD1	few	TRBV9	CASSPRTGRDEQYF	TGTGCCAGCAGCCCTCGGACAGGGCGGGACGAGCAGTACTTC
TRBJ1-2	NA	few	TRBV29-1	CSARGDGYGYTF	TGCAGCGCCAGGGGAGACGGCTATGGCTACACCTTC
TRBJ2-5	TRBD2	NA	TRBV9	CASSAKPSGAYQETQYF	TGTGCCAGCAGCGCGAAACCTAGCGGAGCGTACCAAGAGACCCAGTACTTC
TRBJ2-7	TRBD2	NA	TRBV29-1	CSVVGLAALEQYF	TGCAGCGTTGTGGGACTAGCGGCCCTGGAGCAGTACTTC
TRBJ1-5	NA	NA	TRBV19	CASSNGGLVNQPQHF	TGTGCCAGTAGCAATGGAGGGCTCGTAAATCAGCCCCAGCATTTT
TRBJ2-7	NA	few	TRBV9	CASSVGLGPLYEQYF	TGTGCCAGCAGCGTAGGACTCGGCCCCTTGTACGAGCAGTACTTC
TRBJ2-7	NA	few	TRBV28	CASSFGPYEQYF	TGTGCCAGCAGTTTTGGGCCCTACGAGCAGTACTTC
TRBJ1-2	TRBD1	NA	TRBV19	CASSITGAAAYGYTF	TGTGCCAGTAGTATCACAGGGGCTGCCGCCTATGGCTACACCTTC
TRBJ2-6	NA	few	TRBV28	CASSSLASPGANVLTF	TGTGCCAGCAGTTCCTTAGCGTCCCCGGGGGCCAACGTCCTGACTTTC
TRBJ2-7	TRBD1	NA	TRBV19	CASSPGQGEWVQYF	TGTGCCAGTAGTCCCGGACAGGGGGAATGGGTGCAGTACTTC
TRBJ2-7	TRBD1	few	TRBV15	CATSRRFVDRGSYEQYF	TGTGCCACCAGCAGACGTTTCGTGGACAGGGGGTCCTACGAGCAGTACTTC
TRBJ2-1	TRBD1	NA	TRBV9	CASSPRTGFNEQFF	TGTGCCAGCAGCCCAAGGACAGGGTTCAATGAGCAGTTCTTC